This TCR beta chain was obtained from a study of patients and donors after allogeneic stem cell transplantation. CDR3 length: 14 amino acids. Trimming took off 5 bases at V and 1 base at J, with 14 bases between the two ends. Germline V gene data show CDR1 as DFQATT and CDR2 as SNEGSKA (reference sequence). TCRdb passed the RT-PCR reads through MiXCR, listing each CDR3 protein once. The table includes some 880,000 distinct CDR3 sequences, roughly 17% detected once. This receptor was taken from a human donor who was either an allogeneic HSCT recipient or a stem cell or donor lymphocyte infusion donor (not recorded which). It is not recorded whose cells these are; they may come from a transplant donor. J is TRBJ1-1 and V is TRBV20-1; D is possibly TRBD1 (5 bases). The sequenced sample consisted of blood, either unsorted or a sorted T cell fraction (not recorded which). The CDR3 protein is CSAQGGRGNTEAFF. The CDR3 DNA is TGCAGTGCTCAGGGAGGGAGGGGGAACACTGAAGCTTTCTTT.